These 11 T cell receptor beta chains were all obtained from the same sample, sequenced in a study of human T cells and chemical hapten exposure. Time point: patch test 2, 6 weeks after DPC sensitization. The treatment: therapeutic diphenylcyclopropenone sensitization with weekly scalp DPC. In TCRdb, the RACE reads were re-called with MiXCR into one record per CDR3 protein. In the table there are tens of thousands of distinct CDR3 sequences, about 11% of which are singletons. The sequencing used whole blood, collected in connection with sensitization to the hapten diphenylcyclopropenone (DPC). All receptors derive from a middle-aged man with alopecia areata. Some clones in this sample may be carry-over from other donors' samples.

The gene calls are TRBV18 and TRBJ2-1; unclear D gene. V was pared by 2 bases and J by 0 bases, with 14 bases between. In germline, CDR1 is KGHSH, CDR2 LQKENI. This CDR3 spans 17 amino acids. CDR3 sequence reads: CASSPRSLSSSYNEQFF. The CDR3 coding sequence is TGTGCCAGCTCACCAAGAAGCCTTTCTAGCTCCTACAATGAGCAGTTCTTC.

CDR3 DNA: TGTGCCAGCAGCTTCGCAGGACAGGGGGCGTCTGGGAATGAGCAGTTCTTC. It is translated as CASSFAGQGASGNEQFF. The V gene is TRBV7-2, the J gene TRBJ2-1, with 11 bases matching TRBD1. CDR1 is SGHTA and CDR2 is FQGNSA in the germline V gene. This CDR3 region has 17 residues. Trimming removed 3 bases from V and 7 bases from J; junction bases left unmatched: 11.

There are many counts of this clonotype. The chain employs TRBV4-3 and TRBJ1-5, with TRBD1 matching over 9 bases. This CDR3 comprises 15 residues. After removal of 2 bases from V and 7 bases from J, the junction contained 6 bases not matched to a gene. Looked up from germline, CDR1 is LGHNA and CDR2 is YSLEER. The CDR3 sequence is CASSQRTGESQPQHF. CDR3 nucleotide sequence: TGCGCCAGCAGCCAACGGACAGGGGAGAGCCAGCCCCAGCATTTT.

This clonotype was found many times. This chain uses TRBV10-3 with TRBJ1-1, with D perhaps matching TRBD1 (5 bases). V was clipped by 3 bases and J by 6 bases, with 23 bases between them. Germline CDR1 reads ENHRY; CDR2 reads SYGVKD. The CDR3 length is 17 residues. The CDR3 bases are TGTGCCATCAGTGACTTCATGACGCGGGGCGGGGAGGCTGAAGCTTTCTTT. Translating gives CAISDFMTRGGEAEAFF.

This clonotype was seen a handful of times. Here the CDR3 DNA reads TGTGCCAGCAGTTTCATTGCTGACGGGAACTATGGCTACACCTTC. This encodes CASSFIADGNYGYTF. The chain employs TRBV28 and TRBJ1-2; D call uncertain. In germline, CDR1 is MDHEN, CDR2 SYDVKM. V shed 3 bases and J shed 2 bases, with 13 bases lying between them. CDR3 length equals 15 residues.

CDR3 in DNA: TGTGCCAGCAGTCCACGCGAGACAGGGAGCGGCTACACCTTC. It specifies CASSPRETGSGYTF. The J gene is TRBJ1-2, the V gene TRBV6-5; 7 positions match TRBD1. V was pared by 5 bases and J by 8 bases, with 11 bases of the junction left unmatched. This CDR3 has 14 residues. Germline CDR1 MNHEY, CDR2 SVGAGI.

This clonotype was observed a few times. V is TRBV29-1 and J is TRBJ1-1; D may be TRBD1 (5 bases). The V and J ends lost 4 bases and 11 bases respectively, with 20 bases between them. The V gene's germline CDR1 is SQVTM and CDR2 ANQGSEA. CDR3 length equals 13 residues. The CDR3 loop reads CSVAVGQGIGAFF. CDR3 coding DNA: TGCAGCGTTGCTGTAGGGCAGGGTATTGGGGCTTTCTTT.

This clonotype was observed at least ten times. The CDR3 here is CASSLDPPGVGEQFF. In DNA form, the CDR3 reads TGTGCCAGCAGCTTAGACCCCCCGGGGGTCGGTGAGCAGTTCTTC. The chain carries TRBV7-2 and TRBJ2-1; D is possibly TRBD2 (6 bases). Deletions cut 1 base from V and 9 bases from J, with 16 bases between. Germline V gives CDR1 SGHTA, CDR2 FQGNSA. CDR3 length: 15 amino acids.

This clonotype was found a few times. The CDR3 is CASSQGRGQGDPQQYF. The CDR3, as DNA: TGCGCCAGCAGCCAGGGACGAGGACAAGGAGACCCACAGCAGTATTTT. This sequence joins TRBV4-3 and TRBJ2-3, with D perhaps given as TRBD1 or TRBD2 (5 bases each). CDR3 length: 16 residues. Trimming removed 3 bases from V and 11 bases from J, with 24 bases in between. The germline V gene has CDR1 LGHNA and CDR2 YSLEER.

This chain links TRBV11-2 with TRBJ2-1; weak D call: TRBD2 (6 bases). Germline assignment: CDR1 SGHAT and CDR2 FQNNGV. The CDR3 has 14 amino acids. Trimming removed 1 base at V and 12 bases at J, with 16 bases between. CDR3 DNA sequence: TGTGCCAGCAGCTTAGTTGCGGGGCCTTCTAGGCAGTTCTTC. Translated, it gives CASSLVAGPSRQFF.

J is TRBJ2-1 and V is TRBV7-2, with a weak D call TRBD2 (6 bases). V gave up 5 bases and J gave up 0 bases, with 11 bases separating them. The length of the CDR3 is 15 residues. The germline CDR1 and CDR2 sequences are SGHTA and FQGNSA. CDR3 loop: CASSPEGSSYNEQFF. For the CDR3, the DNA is TGTGCCAGCAGCCCGGAGGGGAGCTCCTACAATGAGCAGTTCTTC.